This T cell receptor (beta chain) was identified during a study of blood T cell repertoires in COVID-19. About the study: Sample material is recorded as cDNA or gDNA derived from T cells, B-cell-depleted T cells, or PBMCs.

TCRdb keeps only in-frame clones here, not all; method: immunoSEQ multiplex PCR. The data contain under 150,000 clones, about four fifths of them singletons. V was cut by 4 bases and J by 0 bases, with 10 bases left in between. CDR1 and CDR2 from the germline V gene are SNHLY and FYNNEI. This CDR3 spans 14 amino acids. The source is a woman in her thirties or forties with acute or convalescent COVID-19. Sample: peripheral blood. This chain links TRBV2 with TRBJ2-7; no reliable D call. CDR3 nucleotide sequence: TGTGCCAGCAGTGTGGGCCTTGGCTCCTACGAGCAGTACTTC. Protein product: CASSVGLGSYEQYF.